Detailed here is one T cell receptor (beta chain). Unmatched junction bases numbered 4, after V lost 2 bases and J lost 13 bases. The germline CDR1 and CDR2 sequences are SGHNT and YYREEE (reference sequence). The CDR3 extends over 12 amino acids. This sample was taken from a study of blood T cell repertoires in COVID-19. Overall study: Samples came from the United States, Italy and Spain, spanning acute and convalescent COVID-19.

TCRdb's table, derived via immunoSEQ multiplex PCR, lists solely in-frame clones and lacks some. The sample contains 230,000 or so clones, about 90% of which appear only once. The sequence was obtained from a man aged 40-49 years with active or convalescent COVID-19. This rearrangement joins TRBV5-4 to TRBJ2-1; TRBD2 matches at 9 bases. The sequenced sample consisted of peripheral blood. The CDR3 loop reads CASSFGGRVQFF. DNA for the CDR3: TGTGCCAGCAGCTTTGGCGGGAGGGTTCAGTTCTTC.